Below, one TCR beta chain is given with its context. A second PCR of roughly 6 to 12 cycles used a sample-barcoded 5' primer and a J-beta primer mix. TCRdb reprocessed the 5' RACE reads with MiXCR, giving one entry per CDR3 protein. The sample includes more than 500,000 distinct CDR3 sequences, around 27% of them seen just once. These data belong to a study of blood T cells in healthy people across ages. Germline values: CDR1 SGDLS, CDR2 YYNGEE. The CDR3 has 16 residues. These data were also reused for a study on T cells of mothers and their children.

The sequence came from a boy aged 2-15 years in good health. The rearrangement uses TRBV9 and TRBJ2-5; TRBD1 aligns across 8 bases. Gene TRBJ2-1 matches the end of the DNA better, so the J call may be wrong. The sequenced sample was blood. Here the CDR3 reads CASSLLAGGEYNEQFF. The DNA of the CDR3 is TGTGCCAGCAGCCTTTTGGCAGGGGGCGAGTACAATGAGCAGTTCTTC.